In this sample, the clone carrying this T cell receptor beta chain turned up a few times. Its target is not known. The entry originates in a study of blood T cells in healthy people across ages. Study-wide results and limits: Higher diversity and more naive CD4+ cells were features of long-lived donors, compared to aged donors.

Per germline, CDR1 SQVTM and CDR2 ANQGSEA. V gave up 5 bases and J gave up 3 bases, with 13 bases separating them. The CDR3 is 13 residues long. Combining a sample-barcoded 5' primer with a J-beta primer mix, a second PCR ran for roughly 7 to 12 cycles. TCRdb itself ran the 5' RACE reads through MiXCR, one entry per CDR3 protein. Seen here are around 900,000 distinct CDR3 sequences, roughly 47% observed once, and the top ten hold 20% to 25%. The TCR comes from an older woman in good health. The chain couples TRBV29-1 to TRBJ2-5; a possible D gene is TRBD1 (5 bases). Input material: blood. The CDR3 loop is CSVLLQGKETQYF. In DNA, the CDR3 is TGCAGCGTTTTACTTCAGGGTAAAGAGACCCAGTACTTC.